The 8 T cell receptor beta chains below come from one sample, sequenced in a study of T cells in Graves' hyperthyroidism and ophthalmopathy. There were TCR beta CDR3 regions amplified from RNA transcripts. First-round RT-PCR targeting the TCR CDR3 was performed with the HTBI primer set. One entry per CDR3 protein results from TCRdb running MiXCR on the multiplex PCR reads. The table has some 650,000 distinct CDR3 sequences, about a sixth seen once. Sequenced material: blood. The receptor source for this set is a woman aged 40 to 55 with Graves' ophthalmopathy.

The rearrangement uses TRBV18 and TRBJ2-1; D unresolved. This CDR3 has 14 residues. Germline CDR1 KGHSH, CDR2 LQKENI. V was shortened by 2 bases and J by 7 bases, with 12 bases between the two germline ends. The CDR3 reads CASSPNMAENEQFF. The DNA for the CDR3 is TGTGCCAGCTCACCAAATATGGCGGAAAATGAGCAGTTCTTC.

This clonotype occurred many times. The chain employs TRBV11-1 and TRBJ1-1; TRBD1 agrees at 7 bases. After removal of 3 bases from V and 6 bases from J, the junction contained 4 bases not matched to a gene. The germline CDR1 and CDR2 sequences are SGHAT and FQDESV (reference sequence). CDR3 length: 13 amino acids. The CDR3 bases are TGTGCCAGCAGCTTGCAGGGGGACTCTGAAGCTTTCTTT. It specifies CASSLQGDSEAFF.

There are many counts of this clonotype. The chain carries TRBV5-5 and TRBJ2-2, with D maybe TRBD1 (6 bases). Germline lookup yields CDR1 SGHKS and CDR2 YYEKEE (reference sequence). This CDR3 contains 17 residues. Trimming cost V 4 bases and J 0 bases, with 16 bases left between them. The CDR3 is CASSPGHAGANTGELFF. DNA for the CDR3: TGTGCCAGCAGCCCAGGGCATGCAGGGGCGAACACCGGGGAGCTGTTTTTT.

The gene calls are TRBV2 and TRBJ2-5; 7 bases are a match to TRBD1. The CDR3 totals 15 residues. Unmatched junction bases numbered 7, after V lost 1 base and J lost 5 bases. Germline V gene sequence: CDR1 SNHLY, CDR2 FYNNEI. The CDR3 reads CASSEEVARGETQYF. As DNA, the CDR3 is TGTGCCAGCAGTGAAGAGGTTGCCAGGGGGGAGACCCAGTACTTC.

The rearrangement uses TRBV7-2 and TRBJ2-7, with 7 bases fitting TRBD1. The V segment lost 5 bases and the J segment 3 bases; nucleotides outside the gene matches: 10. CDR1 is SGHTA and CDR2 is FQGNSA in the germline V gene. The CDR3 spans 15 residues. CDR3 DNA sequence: TGTGCCAGCAGCCCCCCCGGGACAGCGTTCTACGAGCAGTACTTC. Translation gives CASSPPGTAFYEQYF.

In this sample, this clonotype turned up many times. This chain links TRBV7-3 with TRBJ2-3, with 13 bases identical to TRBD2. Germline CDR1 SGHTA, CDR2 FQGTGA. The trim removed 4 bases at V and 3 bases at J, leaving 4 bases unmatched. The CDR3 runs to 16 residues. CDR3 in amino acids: CASSSLLAGGTDTQYF. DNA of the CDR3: TGTGCCAGCAGCTCCCTACTAGCGGGAGGGACAGATACGCAGTATTTT. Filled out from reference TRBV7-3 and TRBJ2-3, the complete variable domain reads GAGVSQTPSNKVTEKGKYVELRCDPISGHTALYWYRQSLGQGPEFLIYFQGTGAADDSGLPNDRFFAVRPEGSVSTLKIQRTERGDSAVYLCASSSLLAGGTDTQYFGPGTRLTVL.

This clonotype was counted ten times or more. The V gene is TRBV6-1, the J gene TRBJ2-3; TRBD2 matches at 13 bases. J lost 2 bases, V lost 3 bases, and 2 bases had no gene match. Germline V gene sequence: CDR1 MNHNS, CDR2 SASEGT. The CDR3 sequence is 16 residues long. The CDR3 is CASSETSGRPTDTQYF. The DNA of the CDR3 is TGTGCCAGCAGTGAGACTAGCGGGAGGCCCACAGATACGCAGTATTTT.

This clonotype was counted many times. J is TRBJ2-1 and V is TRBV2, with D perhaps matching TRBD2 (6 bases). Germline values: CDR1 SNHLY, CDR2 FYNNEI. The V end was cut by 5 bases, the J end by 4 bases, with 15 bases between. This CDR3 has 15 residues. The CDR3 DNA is TGTGCCAGCAGTACCCTAGCGTTAATATACAATGAGCAGTTCTTC. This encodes CASSTLALIYNEQFF.